Below, 3 T cell receptor beta chains from the same sample are listed, as sequenced in a study of T cell responses to AZD1222 COVID-19 vaccine. Here immunoSEQ multiplex PCR was the method, and the copy in TCRdb shows in-frame clones only, minus some. This sample has 210,000 or so clones, with roughly 91% found just once. Sequencing used peripheral blood, obtained on day 0 of MenACWY control vaccination. These receptors were collected from an adult in good health.

This sequence joins TRBV7-9 and TRBJ2-1; 10 nucleotides match TRBD2. From germline, CDR1 is SEHNR and CDR2 FQNEAQ (reference sequence). This CDR3 has 16 amino acids. V gave up 1 base and J gave up 8 bases; unmatched junction bases: 8. CDR3 residues: CASSLGIAGGIHEQFF. The CDR3 DNA sequence: TGTGCCAGCAGCTTAGGAATAGCGGGAGGAATACATGAGCAGTTCTTC.

The J gene is TRBJ2-7, the V gene TRBV29-1, with D perhaps TRBD1 or TRBD2 (5 bases each). Trimming took off 1 base at V and 3 bases at J, with 10 bases between the two ends. CDR1 SQVTM and CDR2 ANQGSEA come from the germline V gene. The CDR3 length is 13 residues. CDR3 bases: TGCAGCGTTGAAGTCATGGGGGTCTACGAGCAGTACTTC. This gives the protein CSVEVMGVYEQYF.

V usage is TRBV6-2 or TRBV6-3 and J usage is TRBJ2-7; unclear D gene. The V end lost 3 bases, the J end lost 9 bases, and 15 bases lay between the germline ends. The germline V gene has CDR1 MNHEY and CDR2 SVGEGT. The CDR3 sequence is 13 residues long. In DNA form, the CDR3 reads TGTGCCAGCAGTTATGAACGGGCCCTCGGGCAGTACTTC. As protein: CASSYERALGQYF.